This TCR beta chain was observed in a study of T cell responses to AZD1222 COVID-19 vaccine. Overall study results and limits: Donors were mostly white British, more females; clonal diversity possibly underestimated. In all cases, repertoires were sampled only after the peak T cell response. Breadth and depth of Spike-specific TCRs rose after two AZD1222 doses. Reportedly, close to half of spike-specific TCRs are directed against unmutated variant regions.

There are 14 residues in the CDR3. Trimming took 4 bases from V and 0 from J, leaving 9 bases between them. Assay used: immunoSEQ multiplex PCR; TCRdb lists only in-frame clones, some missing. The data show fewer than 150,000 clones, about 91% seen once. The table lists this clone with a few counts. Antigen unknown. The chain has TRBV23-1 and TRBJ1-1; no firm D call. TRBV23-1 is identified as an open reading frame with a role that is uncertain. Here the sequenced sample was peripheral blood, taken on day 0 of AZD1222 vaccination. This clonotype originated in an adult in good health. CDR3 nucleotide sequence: TGCGCCAGCAGTCCCCCAGGATTGAACACTGAAGCTTTCTTT. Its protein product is CASSPPGLNTEAFF.